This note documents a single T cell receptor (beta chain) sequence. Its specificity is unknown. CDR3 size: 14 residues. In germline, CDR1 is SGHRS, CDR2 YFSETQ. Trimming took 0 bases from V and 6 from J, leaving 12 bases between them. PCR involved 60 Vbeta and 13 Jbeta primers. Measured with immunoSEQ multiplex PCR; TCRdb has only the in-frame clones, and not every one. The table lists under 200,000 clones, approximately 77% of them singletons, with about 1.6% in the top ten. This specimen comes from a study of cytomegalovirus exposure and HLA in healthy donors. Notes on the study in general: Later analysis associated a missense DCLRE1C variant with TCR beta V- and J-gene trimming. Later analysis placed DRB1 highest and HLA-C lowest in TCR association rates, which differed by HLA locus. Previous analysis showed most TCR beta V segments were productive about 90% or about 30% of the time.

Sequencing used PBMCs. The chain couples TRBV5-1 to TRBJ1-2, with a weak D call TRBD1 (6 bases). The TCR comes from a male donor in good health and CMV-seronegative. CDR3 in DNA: TGCGCCAGCAGCTTGGAACAGGGAAGGAATGGCTACACCTTC. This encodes CASSLEQGRNGYTF.